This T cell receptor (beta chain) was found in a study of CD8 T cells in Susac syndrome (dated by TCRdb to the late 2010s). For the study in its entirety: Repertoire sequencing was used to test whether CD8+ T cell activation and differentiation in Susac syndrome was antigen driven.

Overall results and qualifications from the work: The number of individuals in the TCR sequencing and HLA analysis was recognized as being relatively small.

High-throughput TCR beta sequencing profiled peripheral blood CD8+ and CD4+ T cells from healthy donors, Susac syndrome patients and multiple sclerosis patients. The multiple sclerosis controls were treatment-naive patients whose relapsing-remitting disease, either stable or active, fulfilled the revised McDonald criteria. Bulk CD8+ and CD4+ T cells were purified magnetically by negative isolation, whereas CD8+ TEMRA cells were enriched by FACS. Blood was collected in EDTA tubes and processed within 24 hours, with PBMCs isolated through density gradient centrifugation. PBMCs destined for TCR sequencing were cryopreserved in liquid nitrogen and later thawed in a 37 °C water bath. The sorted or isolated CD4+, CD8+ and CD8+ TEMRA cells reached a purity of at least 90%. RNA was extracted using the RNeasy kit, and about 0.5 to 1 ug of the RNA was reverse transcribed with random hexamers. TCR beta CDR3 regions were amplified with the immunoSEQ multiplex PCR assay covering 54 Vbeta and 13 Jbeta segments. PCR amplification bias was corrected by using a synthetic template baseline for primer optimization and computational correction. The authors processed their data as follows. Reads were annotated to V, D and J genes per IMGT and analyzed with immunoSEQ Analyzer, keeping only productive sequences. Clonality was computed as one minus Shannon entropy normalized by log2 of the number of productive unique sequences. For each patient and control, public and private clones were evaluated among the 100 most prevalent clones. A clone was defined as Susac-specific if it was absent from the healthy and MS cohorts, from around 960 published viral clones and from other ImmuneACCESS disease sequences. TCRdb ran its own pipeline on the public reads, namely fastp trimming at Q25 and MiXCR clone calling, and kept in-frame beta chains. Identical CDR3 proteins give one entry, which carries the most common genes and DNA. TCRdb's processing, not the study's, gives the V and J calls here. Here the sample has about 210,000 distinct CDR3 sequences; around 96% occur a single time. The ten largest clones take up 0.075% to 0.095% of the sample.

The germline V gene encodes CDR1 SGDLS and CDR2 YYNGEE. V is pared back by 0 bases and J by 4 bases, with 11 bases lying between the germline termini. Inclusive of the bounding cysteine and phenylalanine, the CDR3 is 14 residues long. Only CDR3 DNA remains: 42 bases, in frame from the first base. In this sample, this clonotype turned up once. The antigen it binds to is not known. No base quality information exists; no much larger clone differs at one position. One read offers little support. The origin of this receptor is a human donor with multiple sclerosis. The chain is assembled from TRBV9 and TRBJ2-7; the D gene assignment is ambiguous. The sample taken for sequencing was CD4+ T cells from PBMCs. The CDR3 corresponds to CASSVDAAGYEQYF. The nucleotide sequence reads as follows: TGTGCCAGCAGCGTAGACGCGGCTGGATACGAGCAGTACTTC.